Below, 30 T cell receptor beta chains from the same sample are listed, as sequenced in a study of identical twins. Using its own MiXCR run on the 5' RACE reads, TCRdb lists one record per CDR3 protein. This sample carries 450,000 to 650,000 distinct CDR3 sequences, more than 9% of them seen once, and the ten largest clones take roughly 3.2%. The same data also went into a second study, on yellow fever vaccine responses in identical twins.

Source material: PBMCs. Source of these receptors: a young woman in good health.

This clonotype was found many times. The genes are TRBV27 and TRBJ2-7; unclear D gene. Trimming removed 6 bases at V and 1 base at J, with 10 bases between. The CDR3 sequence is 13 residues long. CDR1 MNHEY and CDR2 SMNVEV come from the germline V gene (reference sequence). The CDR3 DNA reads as TGTGCCAGCAGCTTGGACCAGTCCTACGAGCAGTACTTC. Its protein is CASSLDQSYEQYF.

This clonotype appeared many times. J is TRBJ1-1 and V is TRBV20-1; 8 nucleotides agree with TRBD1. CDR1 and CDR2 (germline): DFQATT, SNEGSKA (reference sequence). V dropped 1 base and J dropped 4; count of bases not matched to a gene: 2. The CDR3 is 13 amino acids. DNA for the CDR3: TGCAGTGCTAGAGGAACAGGGGGCACTGAAGCTTTCTTT. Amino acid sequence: CSARGTGGTEAFF.

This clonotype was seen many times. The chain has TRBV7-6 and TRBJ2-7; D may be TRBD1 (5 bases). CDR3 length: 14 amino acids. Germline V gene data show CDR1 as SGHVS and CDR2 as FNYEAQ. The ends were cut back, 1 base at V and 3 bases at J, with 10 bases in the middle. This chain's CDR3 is CASSLGGAFYEQYF. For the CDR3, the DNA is TGTGCCAGCAGCTTAGGTGGGGCCTTCTACGAGCAGTACTTC.

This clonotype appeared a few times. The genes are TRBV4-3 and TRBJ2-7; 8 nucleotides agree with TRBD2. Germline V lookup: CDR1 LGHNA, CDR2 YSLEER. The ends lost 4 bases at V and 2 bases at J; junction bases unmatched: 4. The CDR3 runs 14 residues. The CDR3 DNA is TGCGCCAGCAGCCCGGGACTAGACACCTACGAGCAGTACTTC. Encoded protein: CASSPGLDTYEQYF.

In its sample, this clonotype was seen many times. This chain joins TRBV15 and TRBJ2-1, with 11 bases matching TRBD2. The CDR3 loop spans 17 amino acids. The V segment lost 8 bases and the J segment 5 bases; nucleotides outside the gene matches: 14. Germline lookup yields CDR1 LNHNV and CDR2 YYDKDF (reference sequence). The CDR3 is CATLTGTSGVPNNEQFF. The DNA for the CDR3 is TGTGCCACCTTAACCGGGACTAGCGGTGTTCCAAACAATGAGCAGTTCTTC.

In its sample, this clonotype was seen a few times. The CDR3 is CSAERMGTSGGRETQYF. The DNA of the CDR3 is TGCAGTGCGGAGAGAATGGGGACTAGCGGGGGGCGGGAGACCCAGTACTTC. This chain links TRBV20-1 with TRBJ2-5, with TRBD2 matching over 15 bases. This CDR3 has 17 residues. Germline V gives CDR1 DFQATT, CDR2 SNEGSKA (reference sequence). Germline trimming cut 6 bases from V and 5 bases from J; bases unmatched to any gene: 13.

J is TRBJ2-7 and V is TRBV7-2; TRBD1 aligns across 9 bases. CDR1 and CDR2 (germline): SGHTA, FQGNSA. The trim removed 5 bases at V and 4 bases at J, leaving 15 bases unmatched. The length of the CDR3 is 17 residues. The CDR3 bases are TGTGCCAGCAGCATTAGGCTCCCGGGACAGGGTAGTTACGAGCAGTACTTC. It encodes CASSIRLPGQGSYEQYF.

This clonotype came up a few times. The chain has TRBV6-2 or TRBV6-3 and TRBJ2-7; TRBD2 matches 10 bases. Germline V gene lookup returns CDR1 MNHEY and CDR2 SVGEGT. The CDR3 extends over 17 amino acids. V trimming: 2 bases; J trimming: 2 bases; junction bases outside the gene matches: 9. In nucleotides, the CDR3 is TGTGCCAGCAGTTACCCTTTAGCGGGAGGAGGACCCTACGAGCAGTACTTC. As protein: CASSYPLAGGGPYEQYF.

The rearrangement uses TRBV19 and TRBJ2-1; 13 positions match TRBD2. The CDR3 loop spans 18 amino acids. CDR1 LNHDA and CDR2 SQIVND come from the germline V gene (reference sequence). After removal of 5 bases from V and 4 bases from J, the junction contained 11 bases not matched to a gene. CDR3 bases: TGTGCCAGTAGTTCTGGACTAGCGGGAGAGTTGGGGTACAATGAGCAGTTCTTC. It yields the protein CASSSGLAGELGYNEQFF.

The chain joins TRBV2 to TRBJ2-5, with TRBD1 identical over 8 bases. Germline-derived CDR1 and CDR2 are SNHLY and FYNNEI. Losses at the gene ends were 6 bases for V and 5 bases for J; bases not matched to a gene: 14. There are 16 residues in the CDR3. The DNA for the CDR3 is TGTGCCAGCAGAGACCCTTCAGGGGGCGGGTGGGAGACCCAGTACTTC. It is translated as CASRDPSGGGWETQYF. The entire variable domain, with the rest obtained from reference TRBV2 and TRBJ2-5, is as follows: EPEVTQTPSHQVTQMGQEVILRCVPISNHLYFYWYRQILGQKVEFLVSFYNNEISEKSEIFDDQFSVERPDGSNFTLKIRSTKLEDSAMYFCASRDPSGGGWETQYFGPGTRLLVL.

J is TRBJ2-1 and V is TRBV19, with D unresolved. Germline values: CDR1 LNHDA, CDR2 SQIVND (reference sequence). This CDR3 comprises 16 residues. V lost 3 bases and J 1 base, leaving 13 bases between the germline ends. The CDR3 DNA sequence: TGTGCCAGTAGTATGCCACTCGATTGGTCCTACAATGAGCAGTTCTTC. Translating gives CASSMPLDWSYNEQFF. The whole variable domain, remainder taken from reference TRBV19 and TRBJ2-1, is DGGITQSPKYLFRKEGQNVTLSCEQNLNHDAMYWYRQDPGQGLRLIYYSQIVNDFQKGDIAEGYSVSREKKESFPLTVTSAQKNPTAFYLCASSMPLDWSYNEQFFGPGTRLTVL.

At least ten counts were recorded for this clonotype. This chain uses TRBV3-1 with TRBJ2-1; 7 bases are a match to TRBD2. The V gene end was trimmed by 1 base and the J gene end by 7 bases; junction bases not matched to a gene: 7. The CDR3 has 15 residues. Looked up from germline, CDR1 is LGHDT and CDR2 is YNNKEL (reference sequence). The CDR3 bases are TGTGCCAGCAGCCAAGCCTCCGGGACTAAGAATGAGCAGTTCTTC. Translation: CASSQASGTKNEQFF.

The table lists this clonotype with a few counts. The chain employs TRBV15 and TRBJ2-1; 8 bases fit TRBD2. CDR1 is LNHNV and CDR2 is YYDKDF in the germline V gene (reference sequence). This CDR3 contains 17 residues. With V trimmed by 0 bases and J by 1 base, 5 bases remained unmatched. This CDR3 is CATSRDIVAGSYNEQFF. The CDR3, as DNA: TGTGCCACCAGCAGAGATATAGTAGCGGGGTCCTACAATGAGCAGTTCTTC.

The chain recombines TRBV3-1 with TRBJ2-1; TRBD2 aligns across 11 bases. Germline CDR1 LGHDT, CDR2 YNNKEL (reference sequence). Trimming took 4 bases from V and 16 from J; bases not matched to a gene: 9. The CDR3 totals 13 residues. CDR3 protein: CASSPLPLAGVFF. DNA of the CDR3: TGTGCCAGCAGCCCTCTCCCACTAGCGGGGGTTTTCTTC.

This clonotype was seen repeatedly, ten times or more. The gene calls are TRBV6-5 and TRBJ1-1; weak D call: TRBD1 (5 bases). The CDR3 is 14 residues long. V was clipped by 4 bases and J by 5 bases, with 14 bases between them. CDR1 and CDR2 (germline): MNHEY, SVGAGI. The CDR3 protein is CASSWGRQKTEAFF. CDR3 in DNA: TGTGCCAGCAGTTGGGGGAGACAAAAAACTGAAGCTTTCTTT.

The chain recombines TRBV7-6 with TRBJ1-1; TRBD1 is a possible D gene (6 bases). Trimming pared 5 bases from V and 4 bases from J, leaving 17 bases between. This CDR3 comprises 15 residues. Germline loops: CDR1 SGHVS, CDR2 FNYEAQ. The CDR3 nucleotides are TGTGCCAGCAGCAGAGAGAGGGGGGGTTTCACTGAAGCTTTCTTT. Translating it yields CASSRERGGFTEAFF.

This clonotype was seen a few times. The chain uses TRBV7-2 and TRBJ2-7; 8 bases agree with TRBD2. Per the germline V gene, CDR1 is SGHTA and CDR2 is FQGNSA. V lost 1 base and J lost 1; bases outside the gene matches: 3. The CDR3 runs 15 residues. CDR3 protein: CASSLGRLASYEQYF. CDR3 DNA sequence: TGTGCCAGCAGCTTAGGGCGACTAGCGTCCTACGAGCAGTACTTC.

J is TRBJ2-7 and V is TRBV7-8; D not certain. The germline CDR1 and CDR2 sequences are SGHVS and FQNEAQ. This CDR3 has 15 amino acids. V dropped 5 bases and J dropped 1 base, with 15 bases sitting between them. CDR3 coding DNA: TGTGCCAGCAGCACCTTGAGGCAGCGTTCCTACGAGCAGTACTTC. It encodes CASSTLRQRSYEQYF.

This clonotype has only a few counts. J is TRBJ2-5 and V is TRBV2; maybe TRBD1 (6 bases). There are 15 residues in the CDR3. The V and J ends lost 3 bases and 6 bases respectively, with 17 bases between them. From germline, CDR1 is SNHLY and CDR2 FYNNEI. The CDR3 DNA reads TGTGCCAGCAGTGAGCACAGGGCCGGGGAGCAGACCCAGTACTTC. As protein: CASSEHRAGEQTQYF.

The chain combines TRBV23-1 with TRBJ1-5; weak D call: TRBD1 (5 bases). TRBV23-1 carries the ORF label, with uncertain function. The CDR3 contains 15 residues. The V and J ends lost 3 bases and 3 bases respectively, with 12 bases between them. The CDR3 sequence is CASSHTDRSNQPQHF. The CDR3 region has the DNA TGCGCCAGCAGTCACACCGACAGATCCAATCAGCCCCAGCATTTT.

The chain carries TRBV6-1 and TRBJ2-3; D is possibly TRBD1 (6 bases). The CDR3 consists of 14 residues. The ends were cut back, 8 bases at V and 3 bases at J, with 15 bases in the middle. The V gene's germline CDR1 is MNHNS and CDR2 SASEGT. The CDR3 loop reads CASRLTGWTDTQYF. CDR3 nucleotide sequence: TGTGCCAGCCGTCTCACAGGGTGGACAGATACGCAGTATTTT.

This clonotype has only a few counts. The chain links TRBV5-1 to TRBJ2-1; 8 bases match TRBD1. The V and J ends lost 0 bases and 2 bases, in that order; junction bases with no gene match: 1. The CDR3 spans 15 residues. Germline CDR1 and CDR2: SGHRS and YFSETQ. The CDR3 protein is CASSLAQGAYNEQFF. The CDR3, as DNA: TGCGCCAGCAGCTTGGCACAGGGGGCCTACAATGAGCAGTTCTTC.

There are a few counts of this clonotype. CDR3 nucleotides: TGTGCTAGTGGTGAGGGGCAGGGGGCTGAAGAGCAGTTCTTC. It specifies CASGEGQGAEEQFF. This sequence joins TRBV12-5 and TRBJ2-1; the match to TRBD1 covers 8 bases. Germline V CDR1 and CDR2: LGHNT, FRNRAP. Germline trimming cut 5 bases from V and 10 bases from J; bases unmatched to any gene: 10. The CDR3 has 14 amino acids.

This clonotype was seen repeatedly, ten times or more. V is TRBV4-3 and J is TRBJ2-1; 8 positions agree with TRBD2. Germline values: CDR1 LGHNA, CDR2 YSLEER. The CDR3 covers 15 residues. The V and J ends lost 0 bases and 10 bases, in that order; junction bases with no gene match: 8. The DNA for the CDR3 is TGCGCCAGCAGCCAAGATCGGGGTAGCGGGACGGAGCAGTTCTTC. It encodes CASSQDRGSGTEQFF.

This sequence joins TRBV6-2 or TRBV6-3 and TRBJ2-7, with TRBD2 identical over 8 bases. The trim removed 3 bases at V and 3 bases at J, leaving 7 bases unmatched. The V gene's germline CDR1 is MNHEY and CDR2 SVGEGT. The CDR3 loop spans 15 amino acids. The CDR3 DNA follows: TGTGCCAGCAGTTATGGCGGGAGGTTGGACTACGAGCAGTACTTC. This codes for CASSYGGRLDYEQYF.

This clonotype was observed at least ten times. The CDR3 sequence is CASSERQASQPQHF. The CDR3 DNA is TGTGCCAGCAGTGAGAGACAGGCTAGCCAGCCCCAGCATTTT. The chain employs TRBV6-1 and TRBJ1-5, with a weak D call TRBD1 (6 bases). The CDR3 has 14 residues. CDR1 is MNHNS, CDR2 SASEGT, per germline. Trimming removed 3 bases at V and 7 bases at J, with 13 bases between.

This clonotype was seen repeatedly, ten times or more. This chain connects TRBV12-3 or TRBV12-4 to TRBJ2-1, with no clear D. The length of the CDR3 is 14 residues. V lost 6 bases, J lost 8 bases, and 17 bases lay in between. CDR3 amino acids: CASRRQVPIHEQFF. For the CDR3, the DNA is TGTGCCAGCAGACGACAAGTCCCTATCCATGAGCAGTTCTTC.

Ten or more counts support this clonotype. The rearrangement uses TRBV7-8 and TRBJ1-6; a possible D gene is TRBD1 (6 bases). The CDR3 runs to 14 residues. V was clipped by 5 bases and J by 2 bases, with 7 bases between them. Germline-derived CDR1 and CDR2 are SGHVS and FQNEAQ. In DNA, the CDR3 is TGTGCCAGCAGCCGGGACACCTATAATTCACCCCTCCACTTT. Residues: CASSRDTYNSPLHF.

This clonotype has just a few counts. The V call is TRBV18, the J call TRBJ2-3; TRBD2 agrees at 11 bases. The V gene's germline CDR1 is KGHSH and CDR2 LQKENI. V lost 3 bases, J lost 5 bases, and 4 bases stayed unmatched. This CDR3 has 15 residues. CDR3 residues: CASSPVAGGEDTQYF. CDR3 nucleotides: TGTGCCAGCTCACCGGTAGCGGGAGGGGAAGATACGCAGTATTTT.

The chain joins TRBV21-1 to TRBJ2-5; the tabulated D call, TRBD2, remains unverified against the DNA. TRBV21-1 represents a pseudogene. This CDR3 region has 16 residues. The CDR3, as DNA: TGTGCCAGCAGCGGGGTAGCGGGAGACTCTTGGGAGACCCAGTACTTC. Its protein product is CASSGVAGDSWETQYF.